The entry that follows covers one TCR beta chain sequence. The specificity of this receptor is unknown. Per-base qualities were not stored, and no clone one base away is much larger. TCRbeta CDR3 regions were amplified from genomic DNA by means of the immunoSEQ Assay, a bias-controlled multiplex PCR. In the original analysis: The number of nucleated cells in each sample was estimated from the amplification of reference gene primers within the assay. Sequence reads were collapsed and filtered to measure the absolute abundance of every unique TCRbeta CDR3 rearrangement. For each sample, productive Simpson clonality was calculated as the square root of Simpson's diversity index across productive rearrangements. TCRdb took over this immuneACCESS table, retaining in-frame rearrangements with V and J assigned. Such tables are incomplete; in checked studies, under half of the missing clones stem from an unresolved V gene, and the remainder is unexplained. Clone size and the V and J calls come from that table; the DNA yielded D and trimming. The sample data list hundreds of thousands of clones, and 86% of these were observed just once. The ten top clones hold roughly 2% of the sample.

This specimen comes from a study of blood T cell repertoires in COVID-19 (dated by TCRdb to the early 2020s). Turning to the overall study: Samples covering the acute and convalescent phases of COVID-19 were provided by collaborators in the United States, Italy and Spain. The repertoires were released in a freely available public database intended as a resource for research on the immune response to SARS-CoV-2. The samples were drawn from two sources: the first 160 participants of the ongoing ImmuneRACE study, and over 1,000 subjects contributed by 6 global collaborators. The prospective study material was composed of cDNA or gDNA derived from T cells, B-cell-depleted T cells, or PBMCs. HLA class I and class II types, where available, came from metadata supplied by the sample provider rather than from assay-based typing. Sample metadata almost always included a de-identified subject ID, COVID-19 status, age in years and sex. Deeply sampled blood TCRbeta repertoires from subjects exposed to, actively infected with, or recovered from COVID-19 were included in the dataset. The research as a whole found: How much clinical and demographic metadata was included differed by source and by participant, and the metadata was provided uncurated.

From the cysteine up to the phenylalanine, the CDR3 has a length of 13 residues. The only DNA kept is the CDR3, 39 bases in frame from the first base. From a lookup of the germline V gene, CDR1 and CDR2 are SGHVS and FNYEAQ. At the junction V is shortened by 1 base and J by 1 base, with 4 bases in between. Enrolling through a virtual design, the prospective study's participants ranged in age from roughly 18 to 95 years and lived across 24 United States geographic areas. To assign participants to cohorts, the prospective study relied on clinical history that participants themselves reported in a screening survey and a study questionnaire. ImmuneRACE Cohort 3 recovered participants were defined by two consecutive negative NP/OP PCR tests, healthcare professional clearance, or symptom resolution. In the prospective study, mobile phlebotomists collected whole blood, serum and a nasopharyngeal or oropharyngeal swab from each participant. Over a roughly two-month period, participants in the prospective study had the option of providing additional blood draws and questionnaires. Before DNA extraction, blood samples from the prospective study were shipped at room temperature or frozen.

Source material: PBMCs or T cells enriched from blood (not recorded which). This receptor was taken from a woman between 50 and 59 years old who had recovered from COVID-19. The chain employs TRBV7-6 and TRBJ1-1; no D gene is confidently identified. Here is the DNA: TGTGCCAGCAGCTTAGTTCAGAACACTGAAGCTTTCTTT. The encoded protein is CASSLVQNTEAFF. The CDR3, completed at both ends by the reference TRBV7-6 and TRBJ1-1 genes, gives the full variable domain GAGVSQSPRYKVTKRGQDVALRCDPISGHVSLYWYRQALGQGPEFLTYFNYEAQQDKSGLPNDRFSAERPEGSISTLTIQRTEQRDSAMYRCASSLVQNTEAFFGQGTRLTVV.